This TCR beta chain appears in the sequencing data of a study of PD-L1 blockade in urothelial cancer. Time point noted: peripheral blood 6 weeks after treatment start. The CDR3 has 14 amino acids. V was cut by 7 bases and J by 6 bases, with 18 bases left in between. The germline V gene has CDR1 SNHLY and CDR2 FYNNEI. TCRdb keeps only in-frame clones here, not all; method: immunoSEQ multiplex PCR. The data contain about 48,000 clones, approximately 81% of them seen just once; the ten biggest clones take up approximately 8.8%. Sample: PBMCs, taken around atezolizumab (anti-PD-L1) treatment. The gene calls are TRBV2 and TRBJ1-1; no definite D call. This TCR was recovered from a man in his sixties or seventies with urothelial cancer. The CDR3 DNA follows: TGTGCCAGCACTCTCGGTCGGGGTGGGTCTGAAGCTTTCTTT. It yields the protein CASTLGRGGSEAFF.